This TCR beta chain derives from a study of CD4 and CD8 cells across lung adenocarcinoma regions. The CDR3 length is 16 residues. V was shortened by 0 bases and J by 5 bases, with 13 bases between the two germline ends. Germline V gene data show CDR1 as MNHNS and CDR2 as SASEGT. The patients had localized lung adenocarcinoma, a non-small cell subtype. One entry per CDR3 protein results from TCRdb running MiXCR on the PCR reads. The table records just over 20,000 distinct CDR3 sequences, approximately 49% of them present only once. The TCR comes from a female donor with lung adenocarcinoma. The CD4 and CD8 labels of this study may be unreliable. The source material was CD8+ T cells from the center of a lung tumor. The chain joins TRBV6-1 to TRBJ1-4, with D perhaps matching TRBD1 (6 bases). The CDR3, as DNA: TGTGCCAGCAGTGAAGCGCTCAGGGGAGAAAATGAAAAACTGTTTTTT. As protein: CASSEALRGENEKLFF.